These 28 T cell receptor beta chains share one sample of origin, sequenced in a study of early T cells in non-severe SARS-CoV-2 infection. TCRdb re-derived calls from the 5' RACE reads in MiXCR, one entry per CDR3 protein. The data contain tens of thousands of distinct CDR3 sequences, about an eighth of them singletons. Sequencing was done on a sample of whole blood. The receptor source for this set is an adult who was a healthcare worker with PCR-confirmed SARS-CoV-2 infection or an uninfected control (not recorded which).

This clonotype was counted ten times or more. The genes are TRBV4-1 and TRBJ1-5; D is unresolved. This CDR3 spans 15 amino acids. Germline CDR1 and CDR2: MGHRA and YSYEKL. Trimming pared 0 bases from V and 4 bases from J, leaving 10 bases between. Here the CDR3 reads CASSQEGEINQPQHF. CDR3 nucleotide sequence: TGCGCCAGCAGCCAAGAAGGTGAAATTAATCAGCCCCAGCATTTT.

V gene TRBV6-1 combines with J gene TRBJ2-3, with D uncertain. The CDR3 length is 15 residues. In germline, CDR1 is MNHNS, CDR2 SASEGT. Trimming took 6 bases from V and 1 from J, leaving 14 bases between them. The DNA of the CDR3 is TGTGCCAGCAGCCTACGATGGACGGGCACAGATACGCAGTATTTT. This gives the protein CASSLRWTGTDTQYF.

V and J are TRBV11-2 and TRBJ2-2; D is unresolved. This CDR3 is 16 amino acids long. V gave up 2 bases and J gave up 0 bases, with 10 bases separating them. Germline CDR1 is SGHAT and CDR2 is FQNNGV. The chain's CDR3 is CASSLRTFANTGELFF. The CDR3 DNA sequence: TGTGCCAGCAGCTTAAGGACGTTCGCGAACACCGGGGAGCTGTTTTTT.

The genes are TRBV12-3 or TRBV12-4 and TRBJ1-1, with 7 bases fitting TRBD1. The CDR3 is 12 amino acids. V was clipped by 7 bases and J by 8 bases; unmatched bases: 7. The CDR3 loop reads CASTQGGTEAFF. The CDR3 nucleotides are TGTGCCAGCACACAAGGGGGCACAGAAGCTTTCTTT.

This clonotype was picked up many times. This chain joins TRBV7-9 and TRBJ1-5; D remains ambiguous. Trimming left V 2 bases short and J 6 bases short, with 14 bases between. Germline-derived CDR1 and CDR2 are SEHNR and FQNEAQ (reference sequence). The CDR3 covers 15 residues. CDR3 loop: CASSLTGPKSQPQHF. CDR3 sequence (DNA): TGTGCCAGCAGCTTAACGGGTCCAAAGTCTCAGCCCCAGCATTTT.

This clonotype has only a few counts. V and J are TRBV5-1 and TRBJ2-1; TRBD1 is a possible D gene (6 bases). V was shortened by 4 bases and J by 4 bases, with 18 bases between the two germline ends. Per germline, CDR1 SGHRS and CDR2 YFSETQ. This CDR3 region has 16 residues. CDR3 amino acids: CASSATQGRVYNEQFF. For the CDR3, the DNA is TGCGCCAGCAGCGCCACACAGGGAAGGGTGTACAATGAGCAGTTCTTC.

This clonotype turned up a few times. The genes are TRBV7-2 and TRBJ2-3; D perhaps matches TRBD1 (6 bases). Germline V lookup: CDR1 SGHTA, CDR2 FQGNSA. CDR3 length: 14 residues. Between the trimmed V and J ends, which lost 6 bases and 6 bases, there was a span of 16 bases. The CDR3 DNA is TGTGCCAGCAGACCTCCTCGTCAGGGGGATACGCAGTATTTT. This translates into CASRPPRQGDTQYF.

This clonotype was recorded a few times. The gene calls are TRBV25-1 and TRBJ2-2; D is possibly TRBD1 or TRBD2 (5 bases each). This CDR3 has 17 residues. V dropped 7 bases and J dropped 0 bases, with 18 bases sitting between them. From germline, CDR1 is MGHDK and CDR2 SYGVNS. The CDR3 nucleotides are TGTGCCAGCAACCCCACTATTGGGACCGCGAACACCGGGGAGCTGTTTTTT. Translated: CASNPTIGTANTGELFF.

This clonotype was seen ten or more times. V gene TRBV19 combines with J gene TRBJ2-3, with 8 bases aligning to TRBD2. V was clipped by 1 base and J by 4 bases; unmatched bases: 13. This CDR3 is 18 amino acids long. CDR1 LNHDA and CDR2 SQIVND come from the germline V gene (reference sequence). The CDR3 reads CASSIAASATGRADTQYF. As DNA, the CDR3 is TGTGCCAGTAGTATAGCAGCTTCGGCGACCGGGAGGGCAGATACGCAGTATTTT. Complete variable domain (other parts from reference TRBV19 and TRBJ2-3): DGGITQSPKYLFRKEGQNVTLSCEQNLNHDAMYWYRQDPGQGLRLIYYSQIVNDFQKGDIAEGYSVSREKKESFPLTVTSAQKNPTAFYLCASSIAASATGRADTQYFGPGTRLTVL.

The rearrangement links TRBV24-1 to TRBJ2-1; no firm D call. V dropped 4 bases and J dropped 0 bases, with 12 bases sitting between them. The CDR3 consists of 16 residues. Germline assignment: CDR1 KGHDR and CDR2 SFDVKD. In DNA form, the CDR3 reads TGTGCCACCAGTGACAGTTGGACCCGCTCCTACAATGAGCAGTTCTTC. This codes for CATSDSWTRSYNEQFF.

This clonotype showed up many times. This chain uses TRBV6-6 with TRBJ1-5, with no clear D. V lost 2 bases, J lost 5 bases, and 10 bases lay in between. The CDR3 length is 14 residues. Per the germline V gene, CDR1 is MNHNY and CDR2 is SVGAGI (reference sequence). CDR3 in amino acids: CASSYLTGDQPQHF. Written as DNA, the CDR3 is TGTGCCAGCAGTTACCTTACGGGCGATCAGCCCCAGCATTTT.

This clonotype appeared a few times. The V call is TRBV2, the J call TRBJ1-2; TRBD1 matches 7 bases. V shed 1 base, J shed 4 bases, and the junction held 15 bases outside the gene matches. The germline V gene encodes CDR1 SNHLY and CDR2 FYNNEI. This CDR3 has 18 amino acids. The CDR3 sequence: CASSEGDGQATRGYGYTF. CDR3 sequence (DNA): TGTGCCAGCAGTGAAGGCGATGGACAGGCCACACGGGGCTATGGCTACACCTTC.

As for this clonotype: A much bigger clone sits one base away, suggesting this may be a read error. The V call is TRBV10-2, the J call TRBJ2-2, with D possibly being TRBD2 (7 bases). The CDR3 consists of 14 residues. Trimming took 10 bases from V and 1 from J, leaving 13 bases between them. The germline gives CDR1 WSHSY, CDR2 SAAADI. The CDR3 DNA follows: TGCGCCAACAGGGAGGGGATGAACACCGGGGAGCTGTTTTTT. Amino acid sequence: CANREGMNTGELFF.

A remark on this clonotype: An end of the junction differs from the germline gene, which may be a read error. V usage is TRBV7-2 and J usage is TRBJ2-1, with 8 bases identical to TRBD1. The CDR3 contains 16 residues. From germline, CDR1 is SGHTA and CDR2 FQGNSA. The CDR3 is CASSSQGAMFLNEQFF. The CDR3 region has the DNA TGTGCCAGCAGCAGTCAGGGGGCAATGTTTTTGAATGAGCAGTTTTTC.

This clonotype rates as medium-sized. CDR3 region: CASRYAGGPNEQYF. CDR3 in DNA: TGTGCCAGCCGGTATGCGGGAGGGCCCAACGAGCAGTACTTC. This chain joins TRBV28 and TRBJ2-7; 9 bases are shared with TRBD2. J was trimmed by 5 bases and V by 8 bases; bases with no gene match: 10. From germline, CDR1 is MDHEN and CDR2 SYDVKM. This CDR3 comprises 14 residues.

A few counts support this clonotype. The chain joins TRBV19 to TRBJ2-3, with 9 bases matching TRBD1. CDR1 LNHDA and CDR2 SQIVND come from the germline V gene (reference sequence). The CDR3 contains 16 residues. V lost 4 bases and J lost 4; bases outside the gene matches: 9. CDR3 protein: CASSTRQGGSPDTQYF. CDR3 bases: TGTGCCAGTAGTACCCGACAGGGGGGTTCTCCAGATACGCAGTATTTT.

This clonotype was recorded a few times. This chain's CDR3 is CASGTLRASGEQYF. The CDR3 DNA follows: TGTGCCAGCGGCACCCTTAGGGCCTCCGGCGAGCAGTACTTC. The genes are TRBV27 and TRBJ2-7; D gene uncertain. The CDR3 is made up of 14 amino acids. Deletions cut 8 bases from V and 6 bases from J, with 20 bases between. Per germline, CDR1 MNHEY and CDR2 SMNVEV (reference sequence).

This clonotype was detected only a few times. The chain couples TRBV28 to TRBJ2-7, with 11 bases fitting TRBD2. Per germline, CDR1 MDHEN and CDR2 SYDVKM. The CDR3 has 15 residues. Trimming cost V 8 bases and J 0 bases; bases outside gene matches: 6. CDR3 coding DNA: TGTGCCAGCGGGGGGCTAGCGGGAGGCTCCTACGAGCAGTACTTC. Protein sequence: CASGGLAGGSYEQYF.

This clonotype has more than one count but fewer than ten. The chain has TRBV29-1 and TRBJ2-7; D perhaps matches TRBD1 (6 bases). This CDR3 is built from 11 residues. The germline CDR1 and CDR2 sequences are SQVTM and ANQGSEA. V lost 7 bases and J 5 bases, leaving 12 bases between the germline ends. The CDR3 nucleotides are TGCAGCGCGACCCACAGGGACGAGCAGTACTTC. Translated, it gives CSATHRDEQYF.

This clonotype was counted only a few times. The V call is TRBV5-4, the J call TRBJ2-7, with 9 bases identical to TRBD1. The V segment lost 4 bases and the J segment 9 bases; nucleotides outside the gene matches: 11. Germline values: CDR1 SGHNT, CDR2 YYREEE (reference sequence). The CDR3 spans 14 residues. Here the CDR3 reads CASSTGQGGSVQYF. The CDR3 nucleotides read TGTGCCAGCAGCACGGGACAGGGAGGATCTGTGCAGTACTTC.

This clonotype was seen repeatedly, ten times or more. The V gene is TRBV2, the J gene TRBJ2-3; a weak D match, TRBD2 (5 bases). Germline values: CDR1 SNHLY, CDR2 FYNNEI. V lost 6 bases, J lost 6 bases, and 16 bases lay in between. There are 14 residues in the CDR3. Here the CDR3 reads CASRPGFGPDTQYF. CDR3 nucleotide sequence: TGTGCCAGCAGGCCGGGATTTGGGCCGGATACGCAGTATTTT.

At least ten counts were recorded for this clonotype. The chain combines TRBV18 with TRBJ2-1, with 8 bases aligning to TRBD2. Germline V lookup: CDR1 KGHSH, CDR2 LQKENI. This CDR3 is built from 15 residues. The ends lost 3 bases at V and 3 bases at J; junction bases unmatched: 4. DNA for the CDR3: TGTGCCAGCTCACCCACGGGGGGGTACTACAATGAGCAGTTCTTC. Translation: CASSPTGGYYNEQFF. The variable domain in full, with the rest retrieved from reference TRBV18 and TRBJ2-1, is NAGVMQNPRHLVRRRGQEARLRCSPMKGHSHVYWYRQLPEEGLKFMVYLQKENIIDESGMPKERFSAEFPKEGPSILRIQQVVRGDSAAYFCASSPTGGYYNEQFFGPGTRLTVL.

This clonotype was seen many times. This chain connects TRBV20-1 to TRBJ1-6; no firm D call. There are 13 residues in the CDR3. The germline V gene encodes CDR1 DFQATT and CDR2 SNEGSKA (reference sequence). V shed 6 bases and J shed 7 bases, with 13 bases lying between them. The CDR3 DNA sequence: TGCAGTGCCGACTCAGGTGAAAATTCACCCCTCCACTTT. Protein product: CSADSGENSPLHF.

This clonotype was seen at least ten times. The CDR3 here is CASSPTQGMRVVSNQPQHF. In DNA, the CDR3 is TGTGCCAGCAGCCCGACCCAGGGGATGAGGGTTGTTAGCAATCAGCCCCAGCATTTT. The chain carries TRBV7-3 and TRBJ1-5; a weak D match, TRBD1 (6 bases). Germline loops: CDR1 SGHTA, CDR2 FQGTGA. V was trimmed by 5 bases and J by 0 bases, leaving 23 bases between them. The CDR3 extends over 19 amino acids.

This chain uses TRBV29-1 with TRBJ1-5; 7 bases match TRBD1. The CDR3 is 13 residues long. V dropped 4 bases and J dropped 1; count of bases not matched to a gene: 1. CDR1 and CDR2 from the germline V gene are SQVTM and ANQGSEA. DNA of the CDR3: TGCAGCGTTGCGGGACAGAGCAATCAGCCCCAGCATTTT. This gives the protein CSVAGQSNQPQHF.

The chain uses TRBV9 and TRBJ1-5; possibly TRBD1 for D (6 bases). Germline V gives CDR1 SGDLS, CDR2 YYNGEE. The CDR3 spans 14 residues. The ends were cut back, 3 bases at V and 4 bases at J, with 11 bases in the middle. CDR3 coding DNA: TGTGCCAGCAGCGCCACACAGGGAAATCAGCCCCAGCATTTT. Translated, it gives CASSATQGNQPQHF. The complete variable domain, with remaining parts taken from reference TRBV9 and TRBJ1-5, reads DSGVTQTPKHLITATGQRVTLRCSPRSGDLSVYWYQQSLDQGLQFLIQYYNGEERAKGNILERFSAQQFPDLHSELNLSSLELGDSALYFCASSATQGNQPQHFGDGTRLSIL.

CDR3 nucleotides: TGTGCCAGCAGCCAGGGGGCCCTTACTGAAGCTTTCTTT. Residues: CASSQGALTEAFF. The chain combines TRBV3-1 with TRBJ1-1; a possible D gene is TRBD1 (6 bases). The CDR3 runs to 13 residues. The V gene lost 3 bases and the J gene lost 5 bases, with 10 bases spanning the gap. CDR1 is LGHDT, CDR2 YNNKEL, per germline (reference sequence).

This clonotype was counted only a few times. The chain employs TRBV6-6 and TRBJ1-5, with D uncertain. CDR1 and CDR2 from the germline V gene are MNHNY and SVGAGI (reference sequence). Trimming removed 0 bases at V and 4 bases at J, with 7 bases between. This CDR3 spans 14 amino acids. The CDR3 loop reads CASSYSDGNQPQHF. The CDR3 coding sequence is TGTGCCAGCAGTTACTCGGACGGAAATCAGCCCCAGCATTTT.